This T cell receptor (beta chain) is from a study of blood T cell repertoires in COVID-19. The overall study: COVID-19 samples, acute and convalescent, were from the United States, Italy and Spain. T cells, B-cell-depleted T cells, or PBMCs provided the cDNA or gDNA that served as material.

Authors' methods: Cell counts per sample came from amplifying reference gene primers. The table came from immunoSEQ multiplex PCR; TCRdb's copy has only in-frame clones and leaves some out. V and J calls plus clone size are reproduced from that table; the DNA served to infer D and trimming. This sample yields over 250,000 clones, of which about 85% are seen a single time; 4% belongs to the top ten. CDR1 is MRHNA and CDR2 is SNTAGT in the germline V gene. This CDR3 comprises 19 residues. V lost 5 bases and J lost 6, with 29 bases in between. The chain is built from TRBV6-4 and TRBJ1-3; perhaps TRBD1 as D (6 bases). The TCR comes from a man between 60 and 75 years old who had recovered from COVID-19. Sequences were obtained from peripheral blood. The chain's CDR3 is CASSPSRHPGHGSTNTIYF. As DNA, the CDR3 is TGTGCCAGCAGTCCTAGCCGGCATCCGGGACACGGGTCCACAAACACCATATATTTT.